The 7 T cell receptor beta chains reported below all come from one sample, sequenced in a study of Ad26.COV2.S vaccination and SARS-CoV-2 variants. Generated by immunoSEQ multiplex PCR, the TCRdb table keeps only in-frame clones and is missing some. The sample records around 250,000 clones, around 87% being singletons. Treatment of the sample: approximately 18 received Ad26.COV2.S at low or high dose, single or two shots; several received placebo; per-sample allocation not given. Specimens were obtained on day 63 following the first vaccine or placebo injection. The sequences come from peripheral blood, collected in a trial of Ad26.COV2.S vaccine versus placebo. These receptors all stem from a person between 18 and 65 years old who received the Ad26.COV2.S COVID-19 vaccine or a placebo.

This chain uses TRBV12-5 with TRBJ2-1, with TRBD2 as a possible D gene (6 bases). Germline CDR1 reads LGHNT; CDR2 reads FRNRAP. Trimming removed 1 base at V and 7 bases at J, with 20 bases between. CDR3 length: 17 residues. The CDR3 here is CASGLAPWGLRRNEQFF. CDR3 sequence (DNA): TGTGCTAGTGGTTTGGCCCCCTGGGGACTTCGAAGGAATGAGCAGTTCTTC.

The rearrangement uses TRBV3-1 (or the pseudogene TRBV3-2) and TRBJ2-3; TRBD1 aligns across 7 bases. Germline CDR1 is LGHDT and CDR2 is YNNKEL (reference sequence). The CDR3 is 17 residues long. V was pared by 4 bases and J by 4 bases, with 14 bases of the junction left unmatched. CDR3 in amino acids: CASSPPHLVGGADTQYF. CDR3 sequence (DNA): TGTGCCAGCAGCCCACCCCACCTAGTAGGGGGCGCAGATACGCAGTATTTT.

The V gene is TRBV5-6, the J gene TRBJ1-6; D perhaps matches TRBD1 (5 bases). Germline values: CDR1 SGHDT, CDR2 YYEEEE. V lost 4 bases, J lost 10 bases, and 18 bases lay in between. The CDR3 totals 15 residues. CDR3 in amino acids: CASSRRASGGSPLHF. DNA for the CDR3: TGTGCCAGCAGCCGACGGGCGTCGGGGGGATCACCCCTCCACTTT. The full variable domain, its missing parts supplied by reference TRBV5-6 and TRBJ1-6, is DAGVTQSPTHLIKTRGQQVTLRCSPKSGHDTVSWYQQALGQGPQFIFQYYEEEERQRGNFPDRFSGHQFPNYSSELNVNALLLGDSALYLCASSRRASGGSPLHFGNGTRLTVT.

The CDR3 nucleotides are TGTGCCAGCAGAAGACTAGCGGAGGACAATGAGCAGTTCTTC. It encodes CASRRLAEDNEQFF. This chain joins TRBV7-8 and TRBJ2-1, with 9 nucleotides matching TRBD2. The length of the CDR3 is 14 residues. Trimming cost V 6 bases and J 5 bases; bases outside gene matches: 5. From germline, CDR1 is SGHVS and CDR2 FQNEAQ.

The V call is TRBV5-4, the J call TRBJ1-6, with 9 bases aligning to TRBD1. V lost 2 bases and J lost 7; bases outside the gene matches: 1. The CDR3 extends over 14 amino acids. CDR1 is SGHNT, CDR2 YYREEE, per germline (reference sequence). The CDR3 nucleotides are TGTGCCAGCAGCTTCACAGGGGGCAATTCACCCCTCCACTTT. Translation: CASSFTGGNSPLHF. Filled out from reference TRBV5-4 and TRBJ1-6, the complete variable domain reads ETGVTQSPTHLIKTRGQQVTLRCSSQSGHNTVSWYQQALGQGPQFIFQYYREEENGRGNFPPRFSGLQFPNYSSELNVNALELDDSALYLCASSFTGGNSPLHFGNGTRLTVT.

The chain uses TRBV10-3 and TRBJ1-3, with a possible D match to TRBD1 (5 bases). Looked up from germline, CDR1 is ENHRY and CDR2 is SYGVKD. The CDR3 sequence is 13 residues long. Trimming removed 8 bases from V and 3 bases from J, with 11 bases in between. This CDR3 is CAIGSGNGNTIYF. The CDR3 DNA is TGTGCCATCGGGTCAGGGAATGGAAACACCATATATTTT.

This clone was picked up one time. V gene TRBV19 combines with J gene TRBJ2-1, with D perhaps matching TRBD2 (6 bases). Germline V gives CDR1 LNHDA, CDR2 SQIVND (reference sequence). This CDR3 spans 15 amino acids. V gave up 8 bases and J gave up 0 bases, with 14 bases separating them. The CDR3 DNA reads TGTGCCAGTCGGATCGGGAGAAGCTCCTACAATGAGCAGTTCTTC. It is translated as CASRIGRSSYNEQFF.